The 20 T cell receptor beta chains below come from one sample, sequenced in a study of Ad26.COV2.S vaccination and SARS-CoV-2 variants. Using immunoSEQ multiplex PCR, the repertoire was profiled, and TCRdb retains in-frame clones only, with some absent. The data contain some 250,000 clones, over 75% of them singletons. The treatment: roughly 20 received Ad26.COV2.S at low or high dose, single or two shots; about five received placebo; per-sample allocation not given. Sampling happened 63 days after the first vaccine or placebo injection. Sequencing used peripheral blood, obtained in a trial of Ad26.COV2.S vaccine versus placebo. These receptor sequences come from a person between 18 and 65 years old who received the Ad26.COV2.S COVID-19 vaccine or a placebo.

The rearrangement links TRBV19 to TRBJ1-5; D unresolved. Between the trimmed V and J ends, which lost 6 bases and 7 bases, there was a span of 1 base. The CDR3 sequence is 9 residues long. CDR1 LNHDA and CDR2 SQIVND come from the germline V gene (reference sequence). CDR3 nucleotides: TGTGCCAGTAGACAGCCCCAGCATTTT. Its protein is CASRQPQHF.

The J gene is TRBJ2-5, the V gene TRBV5-1; D not resolved. The CDR3 sequence is 11 residues long. Trimming left V 1 base short and J 2 bases short, with 0 bases between. Germline lookup yields CDR1 SGHRS and CDR2 YFSETQ. The CDR3 DNA follows: TGCGCCAGCAGCTTGCAAGAGACCCAGTACTTC. Translated, it gives CASSLQETQYF. Complete variable domain (other parts from reference TRBV5-1 and TRBJ2-5): KAGVTQTPRYLIKTRGQQVTLSCSPISGHRSVSWYQQTPGQGLQFLFEYFSETQRNKGNFPGRFSGRQFSNSRSEMNVSTLELGDSALYLCASSLQETQYFGPGTRLLVL.

In its sample, this clone was seen once. The J gene is TRBJ1-2, the V gene TRBV7-2; D is perhaps TRBD1 (5 bases). The length of the CDR3 is 15 residues. The germline V and J ends were trimmed by 5 bases and 7 bases, with 20 bases remaining between them. CDR1 and CDR2 (germline): SGHTA, FQGNSA. CDR3 in amino acids: CASSRGGQDLGGYTF. The DNA for the CDR3 is TGTGCCAGCAGCAGGGGCGGACAAGACTTGGGTGGCTACACCTTC.

The genes are TRBV7-2 and TRBJ2-5; the D call may be TRBD1 or TRBD2 (5 bases each). The CDR3 is made up of 14 amino acids. Germline CDR1 SGHTA, CDR2 FQGNSA. V was shortened by 5 bases and J by 4 bases, with 14 bases between the two germline ends. The CDR3 reads CASSPRPGRETQYF. For the CDR3, the DNA is TGTGCCAGCAGCCCGAGACCAGGGAGAGAGACCCAGTACTTC. The complete variable domain, with remaining parts taken from reference TRBV7-2 and TRBJ2-5, reads GAGVSQSPSNKVTEKGKDVELRCDPISGHTALYWYRQSLGQGLEFLIYFQGNSAPDKSGLPSDRFSAERTGGSVSTLTIQRTQQEDSAVYLCASSPRPGRETQYFGPGTRLLVL.

This sequence joins TRBV6-4 and TRBJ2-2, with 9 bases identical to TRBD1. With 6 bases clipped from V and 3 bases from J, the junction kept 5 bases outside the gene matches. This CDR3 has 15 residues. Germline V gives CDR1 MRHNA, CDR2 SNTAGT. CDR3 sequence: CASSSRTGDTGELFF. The DNA for the CDR3 is TGTGCCAGCAGCTCCCGGACAGGGGACACCGGGGAGCTGTTTTTT.

The rearrangement links TRBV5-1 to TRBJ2-7; 9 nucleotides align to TRBD2. The CDR3 length is 18 residues. The V gene's germline CDR1 is SGHRS and CDR2 YFSETQ. The V gene end was trimmed by 4 bases and the J gene end by 2 bases; junction bases not matched to a gene: 16. As DNA, the CDR3 is TGCGCCAGCAGCCTCCGACCCCCGGGACTAGCCGATGCCTACGAGCAGTACTTC. Residues: CASSLRPPGLADAYEQYF.

The rearrangement links TRBV2 to TRBJ2-7; D not certain. Looked up from germline, CDR1 is SNHLY and CDR2 is FYNNEI. The V and J ends lost 0 bases and 6 bases respectively, with 3 bases between them. The CDR3 runs 11 residues. The CDR3 region has the DNA TGTGCCAGCAGTGAAGCCATCGAGCAGTACTTC. This gives the protein CASSEAIEQYF.

The V and J genes are TRBV2 and TRBJ2-3; D is ambiguous. Trimming took off 7 bases at V and 2 bases at J, with 10 bases between the two ends. The germline gives CDR1 SNHLY, CDR2 FYNNEI. CDR3 length equals 13 residues. The CDR3 coding sequence is TGTGCCAGCATGTTTGGTTTCACAGATACGCAGTATTTT. Its protein product is CASMFGFTDTQYF.

V gene TRBV9 combines with J gene TRBJ2-7, with D possibly matching TRBD2 (5 bases). The V end was cut by 4 bases, the J end by 2 bases, with 13 bases between. The CDR3 is made up of 14 amino acids. Germline lookup yields CDR1 SGDLS and CDR2 YYNGEE. The CDR3 spells CASSRRGSPYEQYF. In DNA form, the CDR3 reads TGTGCCAGCAGCCGCCGAGGGTCCCCCTACGAGCAGTACTTC.

This chain connects TRBV19 to TRBJ2-5; 13 nucleotides line up with TRBD2. CDR1 and CDR2 from the germline V gene are LNHDA and SQIVND (reference sequence). V was clipped by 3 bases and J by 2 bases; unmatched bases: 3. The CDR3 contains 16 residues. For the CDR3, the DNA is TGTGCCAGTAGTATTACTAGCGGGGGGGTTCAAGAGACCCAGTACTTC. It is translated as CASSITSGGVQETQYF.

V usage is TRBV3-1 (or the pseudogene TRBV3-2) and J usage is TRBJ2-7; TRBD2 might be the D (5 bases). Looked up from germline, CDR1 is LGHDT and CDR2 is YNNKEL (reference sequence). Trimming left V 4 bases short and J 3 bases short, with 10 bases between. CDR3 length equals 13 residues. The chain's CDR3 is CASSPAGHYEQYF. The CDR3 DNA reads TGTGCCAGCAGCCCGGCGGGCCACTACGAGCAGTACTTC.

This chain uses TRBV7-6 with TRBJ2-5; 15 bases match TRBD2. CDR1 SGHVS and CDR2 FNYEAQ come from the germline V gene. J gave up 9 bases and V 5 bases, and 10 bases lay outside the gene matches. The CDR3 is 16 amino acids. The CDR3 DNA is TGTGCCAGCAGCAATGACGCCGGGACTAGCGGGAGGTCCCAGTACTTC. Translating gives CASSNDAGTSGRSQYF.

This sequence joins TRBV9 and TRBJ1-1; possible D gene TRBD1, 6 bases. The ends were cut back, 4 bases at V and 1 base at J, with 17 bases in the middle. Germline-derived CDR1 and CDR2 are SGDLS and YYNGEE. The CDR3 has 16 amino acids. The CDR3 reads CASSLSRQAENTEAFF. The CDR3 DNA reads as TGTGCCAGCAGCCTTTCCCGACAGGCAGAGAACACTGAAGCTTTCTTT.

The chain uses TRBV7-2 and TRBJ2-6; D is unclear. Per the germline V gene, CDR1 is SGHTA and CDR2 is FQGNSA. This CDR3 contains 13 residues. V was cut by 6 bases and J by 2 bases, with 5 bases left in between. The CDR3 nucleotides read TGTGCCAGCAGGGTCGCTGGGGCCAACGTCCTGACTTTC. Protein product: CASRVAGANVLTF. Based on the CDR3 plus reference TRBV7-2 and TRBJ2-6, the full variable domain is GAGVSQSPSNKVTEKGKDVELRCDPISGHTALYWYRQSLGQGLEFLIYFQGNSAPDKSGLPSDRFSAERTGGSVSTLTIQRTQQEDSAVYLCASRVAGANVLTFGAGSRLTVL.

The rearrangement uses TRBV14 and TRBJ2-5, with unresolved D. The CDR3 loop spans 13 amino acids. Trimming cost V 4 bases and J 1 base, with 7 bases left between them. Per germline, CDR1 SGHDN and CDR2 FVKESK. CDR3 DNA sequence: TGTGCCAGCAGCCGCCCCGCCCAAGAGACCCAGTACTTC. This codes for CASSRPAQETQYF.

The rearrangement joins TRBV19 to TRBJ1-4; 10 bases align to TRBD1. The CDR3 is made up of 15 amino acids. CDR1 is LNHDA and CDR2 is SQIVND in the germline V gene (reference sequence). Unmatched junction bases numbered 7, after V lost 9 bases and J lost 3 bases. The CDR3 coding sequence is TGTGCCAGCTCCCGGGACAGGGGTTCTAATGAAAAACTGTTTTTT. Residues: CASSRDRGSNEKLFF.

V gene TRBV6-1 combines with J gene TRBJ1-1; TRBD1 matches at 9 bases. The CDR3 runs to 17 residues. CDR1 and CDR2 from the germline V gene are MNHNS and SASEGT. The V gene end was trimmed by 6 bases and the J gene end by 7 bases; junction bases not matched to a gene: 18. The CDR3 loop reads CASSEPGQGGRLVEAFF. CDR3 DNA: TGTGCCAGCAGCGAACCGGGACAGGGTGGTAGGCTCGTTGAAGCTTTCTTT.

This chain links TRBV6-5 with TRBJ1-2, with TRBD1 matching over 10 bases. The length of the CDR3 is 14 residues. Germline V gene sequence: CDR1 MNHEY, CDR2 SVGAGI. V trimming: 7 bases; J trimming: 4 bases; junction bases outside the gene matches: 6. CDR3 DNA sequence: TGTGCCAGCATGACCGGGACAGGGGTCTATGGCTACACCTTC. This translates into CASMTGTGVYGYTF.

The rearrangement links TRBV10-2 to TRBJ1-1; 7 positions agree with TRBD1. Trimming removed 6 bases from V and 2 bases from J; junction bases left unmatched: 3. Per germline, CDR1 WSHSY and CDR2 SAAADI. The length of the CDR3 is 13 residues. The CDR3 bases are TGCGCCAGCAGGGGACAGATAAACACTGAAGCTTTCTTT. The encoded protein is CASRGQINTEAFF.

The chain joins TRBV19 to TRBJ2-4, with a tentative D call TRBD1 (5 bases). The CDR3 totals 14 residues. Trimming took 1 base from V and 7 from J, leaving 11 bases between them. CDR1 is LNHDA, CDR2 SQIVND, per germline (reference sequence). The CDR3, as DNA: TGTGCCAGTAGTATAGTCGCAGGGTCGAACATTCAGTACTTC. Protein: CASSIVAGSNIQYF.